One sample yielded the 3 T cell receptor beta chains listed below, sequenced in a study of shared clonotypes between healthy human individuals (TCRdb year 2020). The library relied on the immunoSEQ multiplex PCR assay. TCRdb limited this immuneACCESS table to in-frame rearrangements with V and J called. A share of clones is missing; checked studies link under half to unresolved V genes, and the rest is unexplained. Recorded for this sample are about 2.4 million clones; approximately 90% of them occurred a single time. The ten largest clones take up more than 0.12% of the sample. The sequenced sample was naive CD4+ T cells sorted from blood. The cell subset or site label corresponds to: CD45RA+ positively selected. The receptors stem from a man aged 18-30 years in good health.

This clone was seen just once. The CDR3, as DNA: TGTGCCAGCACCGAGACAGGGATTGGTAATGAAAAACTGTTTTTT. Its translation: CASTETGIGNEKLFF. The chain joins TRBV25-1 to TRBJ1-4; 7 positions agree with TRBD1. V gave up 7 bases and J gave up 4 bases; unmatched junction bases: 9. Germline CDR1 is MGHDK and CDR2 is SYGVNS. The CDR3 extends over 15 amino acids.

In DNA form, the CDR3 reads TGTGCCAGCAGTCTGGGTGGACAGGGCTCATTCTATTCTTCCGTCTACGAGCAGTACTTC. Amino acids: CASSLGGQGSFYSSVYEQYF. This chain uses TRBV28 with TRBJ2-7, with 8 bases lining up with TRBD1. The germline V gene encodes CDR1 MDHEN and CDR2 SYDVKM. The ends lost 5 bases at V and 3 bases at J; junction bases unmatched: 24. CDR3 length equals 20 residues.

This clone appeared once. The chain has TRBV7-6 and TRBJ1-1; tentatively, D is TRBD1 (5 bases). Germline CDR1 SGHVS, CDR2 FNYEAQ. Trimming removed 2 bases at V and 10 bases at J, with 14 bases between. This CDR3 spans 13 amino acids. CDR3 nucleotides: TGTGCCAGCAGCTTAATCCCCGGGGGTGGAGCTTTCTTT. This sequence encodes CASSLIPGGGAFF.